What follows is one TCR beta chain and its context. Its target is not known. Other DNA sequences in this sample translate to the same CDR3. CD45RO-negative cells were positively selected for CCR7, leaving out terminally differentiated effector memory CD45RA+ cells. Repertoires were generated with immunoSEQ multiplex PCR, while TCRdb's copy carries only in-frame clones and drops some. The data show about 2 million clones, less than 95% seen once. This specimen comes from a study of shared clonotypes between healthy human individuals. Study-level points and caveats: Generation of non-shared clonotypes was less probable than generation of clonotypes shared by all four donors.

The sequencing input was naive CD8+ T cells sorted from blood. This receptor was obtained from a man aged 18 to 29 in good health.

In DNA form, the CDR3 reads TGCGCCAGCAGCCAAGTTGGGGAAAAACTGTTTTTT. Amino acid sequence: CASSQVGEKLFF. The chain uses TRBV4-1 and TRBJ1-4; D is ambiguous. Germline CDR1 and CDR2: MGHRA and YSYEKL. The CDR3 runs to 12 residues. The V and J ends lost 1 base and 8 bases respectively, with 5 bases between them.